A selection of T cell receptor beta chains follows, all from one sample in a study of T cell repertoires in cytomegalovirus infection. From the reads, TCRdb called clonotypes with MiXCR, one entry per CDR3 protein. The table has 300,000 to 400,000 distinct CDR3 sequences, under 35% seen once. Which antigens these TCRs recognize remains unknown. The starting material was cultured PBMCs, obtained from culture after CMV antigen stimulation. The source is a human donor in good health (CMV status not recorded). Some clones in this sample may be carry-over from other donors' samples. Each CDR3 is given with its conserved first and last residue. Fields, in order: V gene, D gene, J gene, clone size, CDR3 protein, CDR3 DNA. D genes are given only for firm matches. The size field is filled for only some rows; it gives once, few, many or a size class.

TRBV11-2	-	TRBJ2-3	few	CASSFSGPGTDTQYF	TGTGCCAGCAGCTTTTCGGGGCCAGGCACAGATACGCAGTATTTT
TRBV7-3	-	TRBJ2-7	few	CASSSQHYEQYF	TGTGCCAGCAGCTCACAACACTACGAGCAGTACTTC
TRBV19	-	TRBJ2-7	-	CASSKRGGEQYF	TGTGCCAGTAGTAAGAGGGGGGGGGAGCAGTACTTC
TRBV19	-	TRBJ2-1	-	CASRDVNEQFF	TGTGCCAGTCGGGACGTAAATGAGCAGTTCTTC
TRBV19	TRBD1	TRBJ1-1	-	CASELGQGIAEAFF	TGTGCCAGCGAACTAGGACAGGGGATCGCTGAAGCTTTCTTT
TRBV20-1	-	TRBJ1-1	many	CSAKQRRGTEAFF	TGCAGTGCTAAACAGAGGAGGGGCACTGAAGCTTTCTTT
TRBV19	-	TRBJ2-1	once	CASAPTSSYNEQFF	TGTGCCAGTGCCCCGACCAGCTCCTACAATGAGCAGTTCTTC
TRBV12-3/TRBV12-4	-	TRBJ1-5	few	CASSPTQGNQPQHF	TGTGCCAGCAGTCCTACCCAGGGAAATCAGCCCCAGCATTTT
TRBV28	TRBD1	TRBJ1-5	-	CASSTGQGIEPQHF	TGTGCCAGCAGTACGGGACAGGGAATTGAGCCCCAGCATTTT
TRBV6-5	-	TRBJ2-3	few	CASKKYSTDTQYF	TGTGCCAGCAAAAAGTACAGCACAGATACGCAGTATTTT
TRBV28	TRBD1	TRBJ1-2	-	CASSFGTGKGGYTF	TGTGCCAGCAGTTTCGGGACAGGGAAGGGGGGCTACACCTTC
TRBV7-2	-	TRBJ2-7	-	CASSLALIGEQYF	TGTGCCAGCAGCTTAGCGCTAATCGGCGAGCAGTACTTC
TRBV10-3	-	TRBJ1-2	-	CAISESGMLNYGYTF	TGTGCCATCAGTGAGTCTGGGATGCTTAACTATGGCTACACCTTC
TRBV6-2/TRBV6-3	TRBD2	TRBJ2-1	-	CASIDPGLAVNEQFF	TGTGCCAGCATCGACCCGGGACTAGCGGTGAATGAGCAGTTCTTC
TRBV27	TRBD1	TRBJ1-4	-	CASSLKNRGNEKLFF	TGTGCCAGCAGTTTAAAGAACAGGGGAAATGAAAAACTGTTTTTT
TRBV7-2	-	TRBJ2-5	few	CASSPLRETQYF	TGTGCCAGCAGCCCCCTACGAGAGACCCAGTACTTC
TRBV19	TRBD1	TRBJ1-1	-	CASRATGITEAFF	TGTGCCAGTAGGGCGACAGGGATAACTGAAGCTTTCTTT
TRBV6-6	-	TRBJ1-3	many	CASSYSRRAGNTIYF	TGTGCCAGCAGTTACTCGAGAAGGGCTGGAAACACCATATATTTT
TRBV15	-	TRBJ2-3	-	CATSTDWDESTDTQYF	TGTGCCACCAGCACAGATTGGGACGAAAGCACAGATACGCAGTATTTT
TRBV5-6	TRBD1	TRBJ2-7	-	CASSPWTGIDDEQYF	TGTGCCAGCAGCCCCTGGACAGGGATCGATGACGAGCAGTACTTC
TRBV5-1	-	TRBJ1-1	-	CASSLVGGLRTEAFF	TGCGCCAGCAGCTTGGTCGGGGGGCTCAGGACTGAAGCTTTCTTT
TRBV5-4	TRBD1	TRBJ1-6	-	CASSSPGQGPPLHF	TGTGCCAGCAGCTCGCCGGGACAGGGTCCACCCCTCCACTTT
TRBV11-1	TRBD1	TRBJ2-6	few	CASSSHRGLLSGANVLTF	TGTGCCAGCAGCTCTCACAGGGGGCTCCTCTCTGGGGCCAACGTCCTGACTTTC
TRBV7-9	-	TRBJ1-3	few	CASSLRTDGNTIYF	TGTGCCAGCAGCTTAAGGACAGATGGAAACACCATATATTTT
TRBV6-6	TRBD2	TRBJ2-1	many	CASSSLLRSGGGDEQFF	TGTGCCAGCAGTTCCCTCCTTCGGAGCGGGGGGGGGGATGAGCAGTTCTTC
TRBV4-2	TRBD2	TRBJ2-1	-	CASSQPAGARYNEQFF	TGTGCCAGCAGCCAACCCGCGGGAGCGAGGTACAATGAGCAGTTCTTC
TRBV20-1	TRBD2	TRBJ2-4	few	CSAGTSGGKNIQYF	TGCAGTGCCGGGACTAGCGGGGGAAAAAACATTCAGTACTTC
TRBV19	-	TRBJ1-6	many	CARSMGTDSSYNSPLHF	TGTGCCAGAAGCATGGGGACGGATAGCTCCTATAATTCACCCCTCCACTTT
TRBV19	-	TRBJ2-3	few	CASSWGGTPDTQYF	TGTGCCAGTAGTTGGGGCGGGACGCCAGATACGCAGTATTTT
TRBV4-1	TRBD1	TRBJ1-5	-	CASSQDRWTGPDQPQHF	TGCGCCAGCAGCCAAGATAGATGGACAGGCCCCGATCAGCCCCAGCATTTT
TRBV25-1	-	TRBJ1-1	-	CASSEPGKFTEAFF	TGTGCCAGCAGTGAACCAGGGAAATTCACTGAAGCTTTCTTT